The sample holds a few counts of the clone carrying this T cell receptor beta chain. These data belong to a study of regulatory T cells in long-lasting Graves disease. Libraries of TCR beta came from iRepertoire HTBI primers plus Arm-PCR of CDR3 regions. MiXCR was run by TCRdb on the multiplex PCR reads, yielding one entry per CDR3 protein. The repertoire holds roughly 320,000 distinct CDR3 sequences, with over 15% as singletons. The time point is: newly diagnosed GD, antithyroid drugs for less than 3 months. Scientists built the TCR library using RNA that was extracted from PBMCs. Trimming left V 6 bases short and J 7 bases short, with 15 bases between. The CDR3 contains 14 residues. The germline CDR1 and CDR2 sequences are MNHEY and SMNVEV (reference sequence). In addition, the sample was reused for a study of T cells in Graves' hyperthyroidism and ophthalmopathy. As that study records: Also found in blood were most expanded thyroid clonotypes above 0.001. A model of 13 V-J features distinguished ophthalmopathy from stable hyperthyroidism.

This specimen was peripheral blood mononuclear cells (PBMCs), taken at new diagnosis, from a patient treated with antithyroid drugs. The chain has TRBV27 and TRBJ1-4, with a weak D call TRBD1 (5 bases). This clonotype was obtained from a man aged 40-50 years with Graves disease. The DNA of the CDR3 is TGTGCCAGCAGAGTCAGGGCGCGAGGTGAAAAACTGTTTTTT. Protein: CASRVRARGEKLFF.